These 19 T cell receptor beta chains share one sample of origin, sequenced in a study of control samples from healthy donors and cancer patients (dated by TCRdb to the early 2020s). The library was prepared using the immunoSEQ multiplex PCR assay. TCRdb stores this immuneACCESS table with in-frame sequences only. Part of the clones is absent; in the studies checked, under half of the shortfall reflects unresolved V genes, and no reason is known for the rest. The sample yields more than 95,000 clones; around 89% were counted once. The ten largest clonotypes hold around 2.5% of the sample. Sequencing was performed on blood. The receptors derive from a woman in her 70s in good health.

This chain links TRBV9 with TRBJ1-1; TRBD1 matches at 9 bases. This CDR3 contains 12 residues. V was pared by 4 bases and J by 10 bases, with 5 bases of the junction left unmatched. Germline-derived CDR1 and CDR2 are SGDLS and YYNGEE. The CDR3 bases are TGTGCCAGCAGCCCACAGGGGGCGCGAGCTTTCTTT. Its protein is CASSPQGARAFF.

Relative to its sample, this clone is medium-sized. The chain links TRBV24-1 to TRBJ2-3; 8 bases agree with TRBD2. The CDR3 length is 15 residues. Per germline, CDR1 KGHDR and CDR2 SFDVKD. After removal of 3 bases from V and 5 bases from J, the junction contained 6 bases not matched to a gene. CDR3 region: CATSDPGGAGDTQYF. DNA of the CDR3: TGTGCCACCAGTGATCCCGGGGGGGCAGGAGATACGCAGTATTTT.

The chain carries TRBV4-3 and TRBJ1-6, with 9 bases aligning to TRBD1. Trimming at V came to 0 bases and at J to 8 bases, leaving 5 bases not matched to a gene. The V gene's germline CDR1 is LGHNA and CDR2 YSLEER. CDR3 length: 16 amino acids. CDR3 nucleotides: TGCGCCAGCAGCCAAGAAGGGACAGGGAGGTATTCACCCCTCCACTTT. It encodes CASSQEGTGRYSPLHF.

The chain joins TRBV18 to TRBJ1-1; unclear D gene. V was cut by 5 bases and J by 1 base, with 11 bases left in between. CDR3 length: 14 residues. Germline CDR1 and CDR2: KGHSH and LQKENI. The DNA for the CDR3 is TGTGCCAGCTCATATGTGGATGGGAACACTGAAGCTTTCTTT. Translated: CASSYVDGNTEAFF.

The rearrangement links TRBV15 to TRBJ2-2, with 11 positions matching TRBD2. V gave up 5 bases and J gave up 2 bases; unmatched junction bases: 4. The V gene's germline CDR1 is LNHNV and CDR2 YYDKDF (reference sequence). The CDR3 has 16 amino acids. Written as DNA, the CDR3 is TGTGCCACCAGCCTACTAGCGGGGGCCAACACCGGGGAGCTGTTTTTT. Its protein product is CATSLLAGANTGELFF.

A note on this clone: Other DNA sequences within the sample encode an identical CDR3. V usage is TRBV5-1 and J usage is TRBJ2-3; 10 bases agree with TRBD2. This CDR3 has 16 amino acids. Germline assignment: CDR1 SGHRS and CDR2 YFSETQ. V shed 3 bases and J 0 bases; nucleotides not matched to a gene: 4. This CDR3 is CASSSGLAESTDTQYF. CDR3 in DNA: TGCGCCAGCAGCTCCGGACTAGCGGAGAGCACAGATACGCAGTATTTT.

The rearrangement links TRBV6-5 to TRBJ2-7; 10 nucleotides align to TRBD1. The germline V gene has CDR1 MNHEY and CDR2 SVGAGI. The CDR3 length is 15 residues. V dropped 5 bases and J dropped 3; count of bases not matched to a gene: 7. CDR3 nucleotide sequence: TGTGCCAGCAGTCGACGGGGACAGGGGAACTACGAGCAGTACTTC. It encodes CASSRRGQGNYEQYF.

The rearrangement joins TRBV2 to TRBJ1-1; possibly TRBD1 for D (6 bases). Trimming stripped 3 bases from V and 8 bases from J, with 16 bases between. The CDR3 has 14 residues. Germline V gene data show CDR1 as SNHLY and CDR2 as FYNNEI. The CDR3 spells CASSEGDWGAEAFF. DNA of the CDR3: TGTGCCAGCAGTGAGGGGGACTGGGGGGCCGAAGCTTTCTTT.

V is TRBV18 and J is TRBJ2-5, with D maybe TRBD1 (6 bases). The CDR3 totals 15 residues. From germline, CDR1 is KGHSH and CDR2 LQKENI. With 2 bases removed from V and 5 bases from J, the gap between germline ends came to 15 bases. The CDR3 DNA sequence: TGTGCCAGCTCACCAAGGCAACAGGGTGGGGAGACCCAGTACTTC. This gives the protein CASSPRQQGGETQYF.

CDR3 amino acids: CASSQEFVRTGVEKLFF. The CDR3 nucleotides read TGCGCCAGCAGCCAAGAATTTGTCAGGACAGGGGTTGAAAAACTGTTTTTT. J is TRBJ1-4 and V is TRBV4-3; 9 bases line up with TRBD1. V lost 0 bases to trimming and J lost 7 bases; unmatched junction nucleotides: 9. The length of the CDR3 is 17 residues. CDR1 and CDR2 from the germline V gene are LGHNA and YSLEER.

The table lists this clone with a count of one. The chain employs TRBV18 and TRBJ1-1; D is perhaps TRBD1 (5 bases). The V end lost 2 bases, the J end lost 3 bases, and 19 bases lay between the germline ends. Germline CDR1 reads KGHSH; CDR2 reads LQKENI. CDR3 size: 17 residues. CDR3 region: CASSPIWGLEGDTEAFF. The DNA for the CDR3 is TGTGCCAGCTCACCAATATGGGGACTAGAGGGTGACACTGAAGCTTTCTTT.

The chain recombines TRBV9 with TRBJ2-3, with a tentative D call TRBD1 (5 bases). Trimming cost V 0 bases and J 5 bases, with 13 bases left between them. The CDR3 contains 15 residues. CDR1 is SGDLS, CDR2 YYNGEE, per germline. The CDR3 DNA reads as TGTGCCAGCAGCGTAGCTTCCAGGGTAGTAGATACGCAGTATTTT. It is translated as CASSVASRVVDTQYF.

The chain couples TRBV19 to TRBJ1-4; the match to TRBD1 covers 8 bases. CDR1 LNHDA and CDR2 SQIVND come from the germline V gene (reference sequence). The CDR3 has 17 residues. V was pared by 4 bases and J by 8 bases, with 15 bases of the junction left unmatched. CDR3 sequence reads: CASSTGQGSNLREKLFF. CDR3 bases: TGTGCCAGTAGTACCGGACAGGGCTCTAATCTAAGAGAAAAACTGTTTTTT. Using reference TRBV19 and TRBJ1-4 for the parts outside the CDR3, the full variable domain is DGGITQSPKYLFRKEGQNVTLSCEQNLNHDAMYWYRQDPGQGLRLIYYSQIVNDFQKGDIAEGYSVSREKKESFPLTVTSAQKNPTAFYLCASSTGQGSNLREKLFFGSGTQLSVL.

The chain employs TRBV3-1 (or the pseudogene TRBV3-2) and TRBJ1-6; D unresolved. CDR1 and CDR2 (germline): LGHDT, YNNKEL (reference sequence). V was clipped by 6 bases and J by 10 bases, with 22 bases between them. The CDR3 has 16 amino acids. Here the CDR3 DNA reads TGTGCCAGCAGACGCAAAATGGACTTGATGGGCTCACCCCTCCACTTT. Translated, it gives CASRRKMDLMGSPLHF.

CDR3 sequence (DNA): TGCGCCAGCAGCCAACGACAGGGCCAAGAGACCCAGTACTTC. Its protein product is CASSQRQGQETQYF. The chain combines TRBV4-1 with TRBJ2-5; 7 positions match TRBD1. The CDR3 has 14 amino acids. V was pared by 2 bases and J by 1 base, with 1 base of the junction left unmatched. CDR1 is MGHRA, CDR2 YSYEKL, per germline.

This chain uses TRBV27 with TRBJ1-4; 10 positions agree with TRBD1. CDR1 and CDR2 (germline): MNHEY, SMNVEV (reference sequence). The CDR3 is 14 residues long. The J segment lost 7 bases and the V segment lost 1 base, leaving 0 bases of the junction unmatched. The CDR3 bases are TGTGCCAGCAGTTTATGGACAGGGGGTGAAAAACTGTTTTTT. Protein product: CASSLWTGGEKLFF.

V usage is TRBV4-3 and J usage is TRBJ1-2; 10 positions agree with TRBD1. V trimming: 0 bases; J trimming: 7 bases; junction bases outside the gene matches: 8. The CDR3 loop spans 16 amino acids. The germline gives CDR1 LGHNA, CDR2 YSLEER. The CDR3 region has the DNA TGCGCCAGCAGCCAAGATGGACAGGGGGTGGAGGGTGGCTACACCTTC. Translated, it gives CASSQDGQGVEGGYTF.

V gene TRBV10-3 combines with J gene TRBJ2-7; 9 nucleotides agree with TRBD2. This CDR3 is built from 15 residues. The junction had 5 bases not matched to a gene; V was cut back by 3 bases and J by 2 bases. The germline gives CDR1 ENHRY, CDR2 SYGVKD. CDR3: CAISEGAGGPYEQYF. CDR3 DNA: TGTGCCATCAGTGAAGGTGCGGGGGGGCCCTACGAGCAGTACTTC.

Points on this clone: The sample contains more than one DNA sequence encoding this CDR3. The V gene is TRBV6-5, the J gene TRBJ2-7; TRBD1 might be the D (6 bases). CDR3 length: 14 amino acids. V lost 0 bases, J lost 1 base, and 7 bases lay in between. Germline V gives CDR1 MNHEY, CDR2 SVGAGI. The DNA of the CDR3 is TGTGCCAGCAGTTACTCGAGGGGGTCCTACGAGCAGTACTTC. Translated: CASSYSRGSYEQYF.